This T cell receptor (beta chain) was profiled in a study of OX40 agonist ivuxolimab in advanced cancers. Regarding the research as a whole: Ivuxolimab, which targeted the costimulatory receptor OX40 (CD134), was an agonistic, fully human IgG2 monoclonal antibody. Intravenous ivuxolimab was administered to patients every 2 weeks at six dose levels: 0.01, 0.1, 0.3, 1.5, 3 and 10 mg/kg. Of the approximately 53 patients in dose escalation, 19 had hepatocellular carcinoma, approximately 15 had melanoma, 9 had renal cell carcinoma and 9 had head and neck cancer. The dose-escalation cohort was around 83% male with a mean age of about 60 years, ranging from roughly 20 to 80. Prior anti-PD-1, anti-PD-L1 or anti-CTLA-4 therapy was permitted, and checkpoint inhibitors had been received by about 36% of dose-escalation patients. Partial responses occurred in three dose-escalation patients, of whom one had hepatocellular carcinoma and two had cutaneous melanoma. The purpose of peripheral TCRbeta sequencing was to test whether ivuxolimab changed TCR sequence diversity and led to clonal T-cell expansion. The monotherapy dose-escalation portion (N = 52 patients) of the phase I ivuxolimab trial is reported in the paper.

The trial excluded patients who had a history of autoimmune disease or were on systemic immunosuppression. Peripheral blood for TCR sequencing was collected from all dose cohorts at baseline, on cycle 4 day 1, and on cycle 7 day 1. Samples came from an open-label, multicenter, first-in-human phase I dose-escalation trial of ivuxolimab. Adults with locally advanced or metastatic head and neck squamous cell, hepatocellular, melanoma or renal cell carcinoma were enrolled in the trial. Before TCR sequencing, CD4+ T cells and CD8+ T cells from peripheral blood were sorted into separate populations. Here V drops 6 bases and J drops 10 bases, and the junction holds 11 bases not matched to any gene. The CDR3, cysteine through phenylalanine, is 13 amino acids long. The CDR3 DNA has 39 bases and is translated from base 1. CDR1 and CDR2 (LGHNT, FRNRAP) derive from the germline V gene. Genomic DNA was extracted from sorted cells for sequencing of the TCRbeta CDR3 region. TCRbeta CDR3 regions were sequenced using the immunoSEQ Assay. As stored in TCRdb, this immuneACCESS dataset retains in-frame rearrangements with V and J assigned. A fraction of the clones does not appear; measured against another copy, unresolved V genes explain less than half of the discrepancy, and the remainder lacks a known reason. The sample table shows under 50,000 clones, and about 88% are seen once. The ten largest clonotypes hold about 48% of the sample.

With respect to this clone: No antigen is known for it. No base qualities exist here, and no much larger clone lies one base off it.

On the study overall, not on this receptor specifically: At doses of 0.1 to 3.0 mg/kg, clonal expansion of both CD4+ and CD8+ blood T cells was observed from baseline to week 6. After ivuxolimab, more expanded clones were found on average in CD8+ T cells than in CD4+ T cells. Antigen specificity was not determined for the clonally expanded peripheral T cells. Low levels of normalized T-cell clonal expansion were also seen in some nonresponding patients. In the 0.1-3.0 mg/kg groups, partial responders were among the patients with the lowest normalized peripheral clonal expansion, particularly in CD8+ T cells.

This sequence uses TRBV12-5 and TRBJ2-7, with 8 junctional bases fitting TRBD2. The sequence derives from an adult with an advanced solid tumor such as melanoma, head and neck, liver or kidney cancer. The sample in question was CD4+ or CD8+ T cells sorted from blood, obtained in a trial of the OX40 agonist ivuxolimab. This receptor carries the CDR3 CASGMPGGVRQYF. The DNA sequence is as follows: TGTGCTAGTGGGATGCCGGGAGGGGTAAGACAGTACTTC.